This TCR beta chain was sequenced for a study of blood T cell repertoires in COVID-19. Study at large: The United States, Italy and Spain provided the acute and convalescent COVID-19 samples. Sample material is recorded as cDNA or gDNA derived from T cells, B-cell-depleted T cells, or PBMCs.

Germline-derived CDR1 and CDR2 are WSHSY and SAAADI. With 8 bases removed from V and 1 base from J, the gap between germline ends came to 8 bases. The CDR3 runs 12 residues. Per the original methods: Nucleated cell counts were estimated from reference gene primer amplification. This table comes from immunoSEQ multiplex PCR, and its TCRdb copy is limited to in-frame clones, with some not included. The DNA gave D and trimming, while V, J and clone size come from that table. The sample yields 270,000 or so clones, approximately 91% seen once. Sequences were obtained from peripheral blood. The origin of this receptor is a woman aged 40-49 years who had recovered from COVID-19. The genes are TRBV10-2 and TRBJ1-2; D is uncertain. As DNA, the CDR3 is TGCGCCAGCCTAATTAGTAACTATGGCTACACCTTC. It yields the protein CASLISNYGYTF.